This TCR beta chain was found in a study of blood T cell repertoires in COVID-19. The germline CDR1 and CDR2 sequences are SGHRS and YFSETQ. There are 15 residues in the CDR3. V lost 1 base, J lost 0 bases, and 8 bases lay in between. Profiling relied on immunoSEQ multiplex PCR, and the TCRdb table lists in-frame clones only, not all of them. The table has some 150,000 clones, about four fifths seen once; the top ten hold 1.5% to 2%. The chain couples TRBV5-1 to TRBJ2-1; D not resolved. Sequenced input: PBMCs or T cells enriched from blood (not recorded which). The sequence came from a woman in her late teens or twenties who had been exposed to COVID-19. DNA of the CDR3: TGCGCCAGCAGCTTGATGGCTGACTCCTACAATGAGCAGTTCTTC. Its protein is CASSLMADSYNEQFF.